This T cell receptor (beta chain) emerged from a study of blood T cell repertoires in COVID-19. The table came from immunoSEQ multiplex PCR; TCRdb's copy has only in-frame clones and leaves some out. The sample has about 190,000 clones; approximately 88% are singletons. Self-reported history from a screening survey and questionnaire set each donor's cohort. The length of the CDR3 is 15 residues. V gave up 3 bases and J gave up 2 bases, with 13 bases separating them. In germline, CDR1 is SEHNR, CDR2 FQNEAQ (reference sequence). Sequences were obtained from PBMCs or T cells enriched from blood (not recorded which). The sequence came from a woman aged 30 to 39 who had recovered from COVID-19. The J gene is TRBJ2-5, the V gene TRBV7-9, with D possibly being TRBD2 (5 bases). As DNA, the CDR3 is TGTGCCAGCAGCTTCATCGGAGGTCCACAAGAGACCCAGTACTTC. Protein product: CASSFIGGPQETQYF.